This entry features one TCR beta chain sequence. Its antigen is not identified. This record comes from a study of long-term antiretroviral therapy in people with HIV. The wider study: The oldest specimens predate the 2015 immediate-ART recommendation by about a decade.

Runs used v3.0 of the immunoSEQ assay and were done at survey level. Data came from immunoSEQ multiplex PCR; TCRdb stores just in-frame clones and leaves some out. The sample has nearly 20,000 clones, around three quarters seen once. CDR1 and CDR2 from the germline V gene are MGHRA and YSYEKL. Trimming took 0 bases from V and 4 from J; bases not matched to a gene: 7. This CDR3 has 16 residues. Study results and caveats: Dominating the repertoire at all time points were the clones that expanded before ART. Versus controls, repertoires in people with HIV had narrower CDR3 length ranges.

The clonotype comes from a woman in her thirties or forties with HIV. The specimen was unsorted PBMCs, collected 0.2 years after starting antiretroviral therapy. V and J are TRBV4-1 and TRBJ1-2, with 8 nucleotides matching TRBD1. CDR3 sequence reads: CASSQDLDRATYGYTF. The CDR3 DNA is TGCGCCAGCAGCCAAGATTTGGACAGGGCTACCTATGGCTACACCTTC.